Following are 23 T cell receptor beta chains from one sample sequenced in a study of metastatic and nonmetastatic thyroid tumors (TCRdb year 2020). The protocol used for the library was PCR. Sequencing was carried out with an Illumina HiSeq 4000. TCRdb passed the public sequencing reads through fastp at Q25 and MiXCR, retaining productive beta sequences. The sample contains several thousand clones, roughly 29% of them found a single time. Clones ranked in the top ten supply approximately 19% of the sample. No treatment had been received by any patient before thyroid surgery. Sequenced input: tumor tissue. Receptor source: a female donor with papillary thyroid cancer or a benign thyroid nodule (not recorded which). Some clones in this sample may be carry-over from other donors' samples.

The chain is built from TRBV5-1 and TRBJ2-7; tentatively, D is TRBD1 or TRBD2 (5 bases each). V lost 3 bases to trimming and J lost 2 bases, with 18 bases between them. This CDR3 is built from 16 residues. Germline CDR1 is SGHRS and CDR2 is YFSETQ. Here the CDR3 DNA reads TGCGCCAGCAGCTCTACCGGGACGCCAAACCCCTACGAGCAGTACTTC. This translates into CASSSTGTPNPYEQYF.

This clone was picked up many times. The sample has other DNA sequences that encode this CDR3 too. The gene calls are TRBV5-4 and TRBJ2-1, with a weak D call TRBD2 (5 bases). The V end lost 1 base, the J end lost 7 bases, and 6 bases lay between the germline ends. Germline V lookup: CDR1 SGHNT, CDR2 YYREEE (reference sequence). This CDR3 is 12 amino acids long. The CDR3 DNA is TGTGCCAGCAGCTTGACGGGGAATGAGCAGTTCTTC. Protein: CASSLTGNEQFF. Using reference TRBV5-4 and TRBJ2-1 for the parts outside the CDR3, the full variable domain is ETGVTQSPTHLIKTRGQQVTLRCSSQSGHNTVSWYQQALGQGPQFIFQYYREEENGRGNFPPRFSGLQFPNYSSELNVNALELDDSALYLCASSLTGNEQFFGPGTRLTVL.

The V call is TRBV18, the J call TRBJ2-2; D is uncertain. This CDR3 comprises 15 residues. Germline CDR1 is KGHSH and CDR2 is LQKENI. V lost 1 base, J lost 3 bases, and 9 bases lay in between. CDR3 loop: CASSPRTPDTGELFF. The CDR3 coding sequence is TGTGCCAGCTCACCACGGACCCCGGACACCGGGGAGCTGTTTTTT.

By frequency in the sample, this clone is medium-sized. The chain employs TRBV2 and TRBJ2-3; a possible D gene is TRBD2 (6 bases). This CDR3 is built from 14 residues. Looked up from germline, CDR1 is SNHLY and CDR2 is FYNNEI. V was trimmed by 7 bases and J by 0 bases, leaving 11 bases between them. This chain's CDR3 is CASNPGGSTDTQYF. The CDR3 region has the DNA TGTGCCAGCAACCCAGGAGGGAGCACAGATACGCAGTATTTT.

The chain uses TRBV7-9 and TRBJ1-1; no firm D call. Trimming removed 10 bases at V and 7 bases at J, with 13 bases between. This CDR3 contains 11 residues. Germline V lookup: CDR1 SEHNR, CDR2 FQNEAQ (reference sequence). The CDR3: CAIRNSHEAFF. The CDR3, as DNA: TGTGCCATCCGAAATTCACATGAAGCTTTCTTT.

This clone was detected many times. The CDR3 is CASSQVRRGEQFF. The CDR3 nucleotides are TGTGCCAGCAGCCAAGTACGGCGGGGTGAGCAGTTCTTC. The chain links TRBV3-1 to TRBJ2-1; D possibly corresponds to TRBD2 (6 bases). V was shortened by 1 base and J by 9 bases, with 10 bases between the two germline ends. The germline V gene encodes CDR1 LGHDT and CDR2 YNNKEL (reference sequence). This CDR3 contains 13 residues.

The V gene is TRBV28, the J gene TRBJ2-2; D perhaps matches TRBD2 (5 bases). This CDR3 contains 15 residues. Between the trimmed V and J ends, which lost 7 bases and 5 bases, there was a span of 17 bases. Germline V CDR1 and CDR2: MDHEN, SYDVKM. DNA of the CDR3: TGTGCCAGCACTGCTCACGTGGGAGAAACCGGGGAGCTGTTTTTT. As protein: CASTAHVGETGELFF.

The chain's CDR3 is CSARDGVPQHF. The CDR3 coding sequence is TGCAGTGCTAGAGATGGAGTGCCCCAGCATTTT. The chain combines TRBV20-1 with TRBJ1-5; D remains unclear. V was cut by 0 bases and J by 9 bases, with 6 bases left in between. This CDR3 region has 11 residues. Germline V CDR1 and CDR2: DFQATT, SNEGSKA (reference sequence).

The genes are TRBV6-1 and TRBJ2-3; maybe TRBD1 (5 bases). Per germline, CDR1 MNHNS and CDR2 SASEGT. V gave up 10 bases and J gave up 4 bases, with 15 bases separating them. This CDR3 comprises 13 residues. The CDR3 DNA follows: TGTGCCACCAGGGATTTAAACTCAGATACGCAGTATTTT. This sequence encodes CATRDLNSDTQYF.

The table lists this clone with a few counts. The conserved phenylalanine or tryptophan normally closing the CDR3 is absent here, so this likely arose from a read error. CDR3 region: CASSQRTGGEETQYL. The DNA of the CDR3 is TGTGCAAGCAGCCAAAGGACAGGGGGCGAGGAGACCCAGTACCTC. The rearrangement joins TRBV6-1 to TRBJ2-5; 11 bases match TRBD1. CDR1 and CDR2 (germline): MNHNS, SASEGT. CDR3 length: 15 amino acids.

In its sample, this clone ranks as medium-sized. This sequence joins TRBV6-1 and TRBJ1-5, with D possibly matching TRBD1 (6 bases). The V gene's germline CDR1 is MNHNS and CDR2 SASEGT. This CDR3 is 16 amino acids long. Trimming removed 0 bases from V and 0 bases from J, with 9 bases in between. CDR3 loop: CASSEAGGFSNQPQHF. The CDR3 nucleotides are TGTGCCAGCAGTGAAGCAGGGGGATTTAGCAATCAGCCCCAGCATTTT.

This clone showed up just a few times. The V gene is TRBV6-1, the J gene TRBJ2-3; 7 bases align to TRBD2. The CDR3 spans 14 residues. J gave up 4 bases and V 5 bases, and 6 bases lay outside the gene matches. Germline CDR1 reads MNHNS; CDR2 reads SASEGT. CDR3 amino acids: CASSSGIGSDTQYF. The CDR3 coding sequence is TGTGCCAGCAGTAGCGGGATTGGGTCAGATACGCAGTATTTT.

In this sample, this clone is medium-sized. The chain's CDR3 is CATSTRGQSNEKLFF. CDR3 coding DNA: TGTGCCACCAGCACTAGAGGACAGAGTAATGAAAAACTGTTTTTT. The V call is TRBV15, the J call TRBJ1-4; TRBD1 is a possible D gene (6 bases). Trimming took 4 bases from V and 4 from J, leaving 13 bases between them. Germline V gives CDR1 LNHNV, CDR2 YYDKDF (reference sequence). This CDR3 spans 15 amino acids. The full variable domain, its missing parts supplied by reference TRBV15 and TRBJ1-4, is DAMVIQNPRYQVTQFGKPVTLSCSQTLNHNVMYWYQQKSSQAPKLLFHYYDKDFNNEADTPDNFQSRRPNTSFCFLDIRSPGLGDTAMYLCATSTRGQSNEKLFFGSGTQLSVL.

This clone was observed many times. The CDR3 region has the DNA TGTGCCAGCAGCTTGCAGGACCGGGGCTACACCTTC. As protein: CASSLQDRGYTF. The chain has TRBV5-6 and TRBJ1-2; D is uncertain. The V end was cut by 1 base, the J end by 8 bases, with 9 bases between. There are 12 residues in the CDR3. From germline, CDR1 is SGHDT and CDR2 YYEEEE.

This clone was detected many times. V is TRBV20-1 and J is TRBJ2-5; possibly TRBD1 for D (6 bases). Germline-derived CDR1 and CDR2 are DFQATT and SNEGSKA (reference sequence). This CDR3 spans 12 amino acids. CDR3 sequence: CSGSGTWETQYF. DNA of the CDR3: TGCAGCGGCTCCGGGACATGGGAGACCCAGTACTTC.

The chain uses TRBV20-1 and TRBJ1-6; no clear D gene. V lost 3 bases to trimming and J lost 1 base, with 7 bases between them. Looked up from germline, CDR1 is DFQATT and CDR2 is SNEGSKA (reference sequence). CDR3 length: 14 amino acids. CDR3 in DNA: TGCAGTGCTAGTCCGGGGTCCTATAATTCACCCCTCCACTTT. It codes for CSASPGSYNSPLHF.

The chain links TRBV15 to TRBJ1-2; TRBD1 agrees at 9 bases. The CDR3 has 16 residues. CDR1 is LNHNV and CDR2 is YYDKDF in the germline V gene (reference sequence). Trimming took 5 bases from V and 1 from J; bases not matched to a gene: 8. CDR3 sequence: CATSYTGGEINYGYTF. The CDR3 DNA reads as TGTGCCACCAGCTATACAGGGGGCGAAATTAACTATGGCTACACCTTC.

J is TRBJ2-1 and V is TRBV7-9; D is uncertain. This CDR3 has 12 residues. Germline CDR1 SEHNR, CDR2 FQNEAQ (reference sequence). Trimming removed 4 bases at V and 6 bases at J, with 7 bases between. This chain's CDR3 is CASSWPSNEQFF. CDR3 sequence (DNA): TGTGCCAGCAGCTGGCCAAGCAATGAGCAGTTCTTC. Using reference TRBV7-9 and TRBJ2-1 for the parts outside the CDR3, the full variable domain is DTGVSQNPRHKITKRGQNVTFRCDPISEHNRLYWYRQTLGQGPEFLTYFQNEAQLEKSRLLSDRFSAERPKGSFSTLEIQRTEQGDSAMYLCASSWPSNEQFFGPGTRLTVL.

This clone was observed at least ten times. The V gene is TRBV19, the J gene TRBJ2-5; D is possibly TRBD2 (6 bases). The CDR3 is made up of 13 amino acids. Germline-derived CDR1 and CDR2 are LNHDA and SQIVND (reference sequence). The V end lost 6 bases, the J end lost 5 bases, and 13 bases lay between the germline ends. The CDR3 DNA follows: TGTGCCAGTAGACCGCGGGGTAAGGAGACCCAGTACTTC. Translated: CASRPRGKETQYF.

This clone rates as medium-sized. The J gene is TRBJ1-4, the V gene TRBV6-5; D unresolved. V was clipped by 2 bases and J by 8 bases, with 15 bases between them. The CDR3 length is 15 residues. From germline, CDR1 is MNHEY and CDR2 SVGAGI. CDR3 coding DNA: TGTGCCAGCAGTTACACCTTCACGTCCGGGGAAAAACTGTTTTTT. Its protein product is CASSYTFTSGEKLFF.

The CDR3 is CASSVGQGNQPQHF. In DNA, the CDR3 is TGTGCCAGCAGCGTCGGACAGGGGAATCAGCCCCAGCATTTT. This rearrangement joins TRBV9 to TRBJ1-5, with 9 bases identical to TRBD1. V gave up 2 bases and J gave up 4 bases; unmatched junction bases: 1. In germline, CDR1 is SGDLS, CDR2 YYNGEE. The CDR3 has 14 residues.

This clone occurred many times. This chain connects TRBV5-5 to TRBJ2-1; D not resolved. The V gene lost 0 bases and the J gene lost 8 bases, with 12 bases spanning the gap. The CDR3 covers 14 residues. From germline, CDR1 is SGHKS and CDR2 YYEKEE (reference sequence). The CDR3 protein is CASSLASLEDEQFF. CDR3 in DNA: TGTGCCAGCAGCTTGGCAAGTTTGGAAGATGAGCAGTTCTTC.

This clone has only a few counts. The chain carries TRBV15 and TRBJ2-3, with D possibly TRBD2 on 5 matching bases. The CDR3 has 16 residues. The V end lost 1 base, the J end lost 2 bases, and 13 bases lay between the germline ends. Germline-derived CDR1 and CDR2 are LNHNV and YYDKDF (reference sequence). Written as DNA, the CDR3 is TGTGCCACCAGCAGAGGTCTCGTCCGGGACACAGATACGCAGTATTTT. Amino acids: CATSRGLVRDTDTQYF.